Below, 32 T cell receptor beta chains from the same sample are listed, as sequenced in a study of blood T cell repertoires in COVID-19 (TCRdb year 2020). Library preparation was by the immunoSEQ multiplex PCR assay. Entries here come from immuneACCESS through TCRdb and include only in-frame sequences with V and J called. Some clones fail to appear in such tables; in the studies checked, an unresolved V gene covers under half of the shortfall, and the cause of the remainder is unknown. The sample contains 200,000 to 250,000 clones, approximately 83% of them found a single time. In total, the top ten clones hold about 4.8% of the sample. The source material was PBMCs or T cells enriched from blood (not recorded which). The source is a woman aged 50 to 60 who had been exposed to COVID-19.

This clone was observed once. The chain joins TRBV29-1 to TRBJ1-1, with D tentatively TRBD1 (6 bases). V lost 3 bases and J lost 3, with 14 bases in between. The length of the CDR3 is 14 residues. The germline CDR1 and CDR2 sequences are SQVTM and ANQGSEA. CDR3 region: CSVDLDRIYTEAFF. CDR3 nucleotide sequence: TGCAGCGTTGACCTAGACAGGATATACACTGAAGCTTTCTTT.

The CDR3 region has the DNA TGTGCCAGCAGTCGAGGACAGGGCCGCGAGCAGTACTTC. It translates to CASSRGQGREQYF. The genes are TRBV27 and TRBJ2-7, with 8 bases identical to TRBD1. CDR1 and CDR2 (germline): MNHEY, SMNVEV (reference sequence). With V trimmed by 5 bases and J by 6 bases, 6 bases remained unmatched. The CDR3 is 13 amino acids.

The rearrangement joins TRBV24-1 to TRBJ2-1; D might be TRBD1 (6 bases). The CDR3 is 15 amino acids. CDR1 and CDR2 (germline): KGHDR, SFDVKD. The ends were cut back, 4 bases at V and 7 bases at J, with 16 bases in the middle. The CDR3 spells CATSDFTGSGNEQFF. DNA of the CDR3: TGTGCCACCAGTGACTTTACAGGGTCAGGAAATGAGCAGTTCTTC.

V gene TRBV4-2 combines with J gene TRBJ2-3; tentatively, D is TRBD1 (6 bases). Trimming removed 0 bases from V and 6 bases from J, with 7 bases in between. There are 13 residues in the CDR3. Germline CDR1 reads LGHNA; CDR2 reads YNFKEQ. This chain's CDR3 is CASSQEGADTQYF. The CDR3 region has the DNA TGTGCCAGCAGCCAAGAGGGGGCGGATACGCAGTATTTT.

The rearrangement joins TRBV5-1 to TRBJ1-3; 7 bases are shared with TRBD1. This CDR3 is built from 14 residues. Germline V gives CDR1 SGHRS, CDR2 YFSETQ. Trimming took 3 bases from V and 4 from J; bases not matched to a gene: 4. This chain's CDR3 is CASSSRGPGNTIYF. Here the CDR3 DNA reads TGCGCCAGCAGCTCGAGGGGGCCGGGAAACACCATATATTTT. Drawing the rest from reference TRBV5-1 and TRBJ1-3, the complete variable domain is KAGVTQTPRYLIKTRGQQVTLSCSPISGHRSVSWYQQTPGQGLQFLFEYFSETQRNKGNFPGRFSGRQFSNSRSEMNVSTLELGDSALYLCASSSRGPGNTIYFGEGSWLTVV.

This clone is a singleton in its sample. The J gene is TRBJ2-4, the V gene TRBV5-1; D unclear. V lost 4 bases to trimming and J lost 6 bases, with 2 bases between them. The germline V gene has CDR1 SGHRS and CDR2 YFSETQ. This CDR3 comprises 10 residues. The DNA for the CDR3 is TGCGCCAGCAGCCGAAACATTCAGTACTTC. Amino acids: CASSRNIQYF.

The chain uses TRBV6-2 or TRBV6-3 and TRBJ1-2, with a weak D call TRBD1 (5 bases). The germline CDR1 and CDR2 sequences are MNHEY and SVGEGT. V was shortened by 0 bases and J by 11 bases, with 13 bases between the two germline ends. The CDR3 is 13 amino acids. The CDR3 DNA sequence: TGTGCCAGCAGTTACTCGATACAGGCGGGGTACACCTTC. This gives the protein CASSYSIQAGYTF.

The chain links TRBV18 to TRBJ1-2; 12 nucleotides agree with TRBD1. Trimming removed 6 bases from V and 6 bases from J; junction bases left unmatched: 17. This CDR3 region has 18 residues. From germline, CDR1 is KGHSH and CDR2 LQKENI. The CDR3 sequence is CASSTSGTGGAGEDGYTF. CDR3 nucleotides: TGTGCCAGCTCTACCTCCGGGACAGGGGGCGCGGGTGAAGATGGCTACACCTTC.

The chain is built from TRBV19 and TRBJ2-3; no clear D. This CDR3 contains 14 residues. Trimming took 5 bases from V and 2 from J, leaving 11 bases between them. In germline, CDR1 is LNHDA, CDR2 SQIVND (reference sequence). The CDR3 DNA follows: TGTGCCAGTAGTCCCTGGCCCCCCACAGATACGCAGTATTTT. Translated, it gives CASSPWPPTDTQYF.

The chain uses TRBV29-1 and TRBJ1-1, with D hard to call. The CDR3 has 11 amino acids. Deletions cut 2 bases from V and 9 bases from J, with 10 bases between. Germline V lookup: CDR1 SQVTM, CDR2 ANQGSEA. DNA of the CDR3: TGCAGCGTTGAACAACGGCGGAAAGCTTTCTTT. As protein: CSVEQRRKAFF.

The chain carries TRBV7-3 and TRBJ2-1, with D tentatively TRBD2 (7 bases). CDR3 length equals 15 residues. The ends were cut back, 2 bases at V and 6 bases at J, with 14 bases in the middle. Germline V lookup: CDR1 SGHTA, CDR2 FQGTGA. The CDR3 region is CASSLLPGGANEQFF. CDR3 DNA: TGTGCCAGCAGCTTACTCCCTGGGGGGGCCAATGAGCAGTTCTTC. The full variable domain, rest sourced from reference TRBV7-3 and TRBJ2-1, is GAGVSQTPSNKVTEKGKYVELRCDPISGHTALYWYRQSLGQGPEFLIYFQGTGAADDSGLPNDRFFAVRPEGSVSTLKIQRTERGDSAVYLCASSLLPGGANEQFFGPGTRLTVL.

The DNA for the CDR3 is TGTGCCAGCTCACCATCCCCAGGGGCAGATGAAAAACTGTTTTTT. It codes for CASSPSPGADEKLFF. The chain employs TRBV18 and TRBJ1-4; weak D call: TRBD1 (6 bases). Trimming shortened V by 2 bases and J by 6 bases, and 13 bases separated the two germline ends. The germline CDR1 and CDR2 sequences are KGHSH and LQKENI. CDR3 length equals 15 residues. Supplemented by reference TRBV18 and TRBJ1-4, the full variable domain reads NAGVMQNPRHLVRRRGQEARLRCSPMKGHSHVYWYRQLPEEGLKFMVYLQKENIIDESGMPKERFSAEFPKEGPSILRIQQVVRGDSAAYFCASSPSPGADEKLFFGSGTQLSVL.

The count of this clone is one. This rearrangement joins TRBV2 to TRBJ1-5; a possible D gene is TRBD1 (5 bases). Trimming cost V 7 bases and J 1 base, with 8 bases left between them. This CDR3 contains 13 residues. Germline V lookup: CDR1 SNHLY, CDR2 FYNNEI. The DNA for the CDR3 is TGTGCCAGCAACAGACAGAGCAATCAGCCCCAGCATTTT. It encodes CASNRQSNQPQHF.

Here the CDR3 DNA reads TGTGCCACTCATTCCCGACAGGGAGACAATCAGCCCCAGCATTTT. It codes for CATHSRQGDNQPQHF. V and J are TRBV6-5 and TRBJ1-5, with 7 bases aligning to TRBD1. V shed 10 bases, J shed 3 bases, and the junction held 12 bases outside the gene matches. Germline V gene sequence: CDR1 MNHEY, CDR2 SVGAGI. The CDR3 is 15 amino acids.

V is TRBV7-2 and J is TRBJ2-5, with 7 bases matching TRBD2. The J segment lost 0 bases and the V segment lost 5 bases, leaving 9 bases of the junction unmatched. The CDR3 is 16 amino acids. Looked up from germline, CDR1 is SGHTA and CDR2 is FQGNSA. The CDR3 DNA is TGTGCCAGCAGCCCTAGGCGACTAGCCGACCAAGAGACCCAGTACTTC. It codes for CASSPRRLADQETQYF. The full variable domain, in which reference TRBV7-2 and TRBJ2-5 provide the parts outside the CDR3, is GAGVSQSPSNKVTEKGKDVELRCDPISGHTALYWYRQSLGQGLEFLIYFQGNSAPDKSGLPSDRFSAERTGGSVSTLTIQRTQQEDSAVYLCASSPRRLADQETQYFGPGTRLLVL.

The J gene is TRBJ2-6, the V gene TRBV5-4; 10 bases are a match to TRBD1. The CDR3 has 17 residues. V shed 2 bases, J shed 1 base, and the junction held 3 bases outside the gene matches. The germline gives CDR1 SGHNT, CDR2 YYREEE (reference sequence). This CDR3 is CASSLGDRGSGANVLTF. The CDR3 DNA follows: TGTGCCAGCAGCTTAGGGGACAGGGGATCTGGGGCCAACGTCCTGACTTTC.

To note about this clone: Other DNA sequences of this sample code for an identical CDR3. This chain connects TRBV5-1 to TRBJ2-6; D is perhaps TRBD2 (5 bases). Germline assignment: CDR1 SGHRS and CDR2 YFSETQ. There are 15 residues in the CDR3. V was cut by 0 bases and J by 2 bases, with 6 bases left in between. CDR3 protein: CASSLGGPGANVLTF. The CDR3 region has the DNA TGCGCCAGCAGCTTGGGAGGGCCTGGGGCCAACGTCCTGACTTTC.

A single count supports this clone. The gene calls are TRBV19 and TRBJ1-3; no definite D call. The germline V gene encodes CDR1 LNHDA and CDR2 SQIVND (reference sequence). Trimming took 8 bases from V and 1 from J, leaving 6 bases between them. The CDR3 has 12 amino acids. CDR3 protein: CASRESGNTIYF. In nucleotides, the CDR3 is TGTGCCAGTCGAGAATCTGGAAACACCATATATTTT.

The chain has TRBV6-6 and TRBJ1-2; maybe TRBD1 (5 bases). The V end lost 8 bases, the J end lost 2 bases, and 12 bases lay between the germline ends. Per germline, CDR1 MNHNY and CDR2 SVGAGI (reference sequence). The CDR3 spans 13 residues. CDR3 bases: TGTGCCAGCTCCCCGACAGACAACTATGGCTACACCTTC. Translated: CASSPTDNYGYTF.

The chain employs TRBV11-2 and TRBJ2-7, with D tentatively TRBD2 (6 bases). CDR1 and CDR2 (germline): SGHAT, FQNNGV. V was shortened by 1 base and J by 7 bases, with 23 bases between the two germline ends. This CDR3 comprises 17 residues. CDR3 DNA: TGTGCCAGCAGCTTAGTTTTTAGGTGGGGGGATGGAAGAGAGCAGTACTTC. Its translation: CASSLVFRWGDGREQYF.

The rearrangement uses TRBV3-1 (or the pseudogene TRBV3-2) and TRBJ1-4; D remains unclear. V dropped 3 bases and J dropped 0 bases, with 8 bases sitting between them. The CDR3 contains 15 residues. CDR1 is LGHDT and CDR2 is YNNKEL in the germline V gene (reference sequence). The CDR3 loop is CASSQNRATNEKLFF. DNA of the CDR3: TGTGCCAGCAGCCAGAATAGAGCAACTAATGAAAAACTGTTTTTT.

V and J are TRBV10-3 and TRBJ2-3; D not resolved. Germline values: CDR1 ENHRY, CDR2 SYGVKD. Trimming removed 7 bases at V and 4 bases at J, with 9 bases between. The CDR3 sequence is 12 residues long. CDR3 sequence: CAITDTSDTQYF. The CDR3 DNA reads as TGTGCCATCACCGACACTTCAGATACGCAGTATTTT.

This clone was detected a few times. The rearrangement links TRBV7-9 to TRBJ1-2, with D unresolved. The CDR3 length is 15 residues. Between the trimmed V and J ends, which lost 5 bases and 4 bases, there was a span of 17 bases. Germline CDR1 SEHNR, CDR2 FQNEAQ (reference sequence). The CDR3 bases are TGTGCCAGCAGCCCTCTGACCTCAGCTAGCTATGGCTACACCTTC. As protein: CASSPLTSASYGYTF. Full variable domain (rest looked up from reference TRBV7-9 and TRBJ1-2): DTGVSQNPRHKITKRGQNVTFRCDPISEHNRLYWYRQTLGQGPEFLTYFQNEAQLEKSRLLSDRFSAERPKGSFSTLEIQRTEQGDSAMYLCASSPLTSASYGYTFGSGTRLTVV.

This chain connects TRBV10-1 to TRBJ2-3; TRBD2 aligns across 9 bases. CDR1 is WNHNN, CDR2 SYGVQD, per germline (reference sequence). The CDR3 spans 17 residues. Trimming removed 2 bases from V and 0 bases from J; junction bases left unmatched: 6. The CDR3 DNA follows: TGCGCCAGCAGTGAGAGGGTAGCGGGGGTTAGCACAGATACGCAGTATTTT. Its translation: CASSERVAGVSTDTQYF.

V is TRBV5-1 and J is TRBJ1-1, with no clear D. The germline V gene encodes CDR1 SGHRS and CDR2 YFSETQ. Trimming stripped 4 bases from V and 0 bases from J, with 7 bases between. The CDR3 covers 13 residues. CDR3 loop: CASSTQLNTEAFF. In nucleotides, the CDR3 is TGCGCCAGCAGCACACAACTGAACACTGAAGCTTTCTTT.

To note about this clone: This same CDR3 is encoded by further DNA sequences in the sample. The chain has TRBV6-1 and TRBJ1-1, with a tentative D call TRBD1 (6 bases). Germline loops: CDR1 MNHNS, CDR2 SASEGT. The CDR3 extends over 13 amino acids. The ends were cut back, 3 bases at V and 5 bases at J, with 10 bases in the middle. CDR3 loop: CASSEGAWTEAFF. The CDR3 region has the DNA TGTGCCAGCAGTGAGGGGGCTTGGACTGAAGCTTTCTTT.

This chain joins TRBV27 and TRBJ2-7, with D perhaps TRBD2 (6 bases). V lost 4 bases to trimming and J lost 5 bases, with 18 bases between them. Germline V gives CDR1 MNHEY, CDR2 SMNVEV (reference sequence). This CDR3 has 15 amino acids. DNA of the CDR3: TGTGCCAGCAGTTCGGGCCGGGACTCGTGGGACGAGCAGTACTTC. It translates to CASSSGRDSWDEQYF.

The chain has TRBV19 and TRBJ1-1; possible D gene TRBD1, 6 bases. The CDR3 is made up of 16 amino acids. The V and J ends lost 6 bases and 1 base respectively, with 18 bases between them. From germline, CDR1 is LNHDA and CDR2 SQIVND (reference sequence). The CDR3 protein is CASRFQGSRGNTEAFF. The CDR3 DNA is TGTGCCAGTAGGTTTCAGGGGTCTAGGGGGAACACTGAAGCTTTCTTT.

The chain is built from TRBV19 and TRBJ2-5, with a weak D call TRBD1 (6 bases). V gave up 3 bases and J gave up 5 bases, with 13 bases separating them. The CDR3 consists of 14 residues. Germline V gene lookup returns CDR1 LNHDA and CDR2 SQIVND (reference sequence). CDR3 nucleotide sequence: TGTGCCAGTAGTATTTCGCAGGGGATGGAGACCCAGTACTTC. Protein product: CASSISQGMETQYF.

This clone was detected a few times. The chain joins TRBV12-3 or TRBV12-4 to TRBJ1-1; no reliable D call. The V end was cut by 3 bases, the J end by 2 bases, with 4 bases between. This CDR3 is 12 amino acids long. This chain's CDR3 is CASSFTNTEAFF. The CDR3 DNA reads TGTGCCAGCAGTTTTACAAACACTGAAGCTTTCTTT.

A single count supports this clone. The rearrangement links TRBV9 to TRBJ1-2; 12 bases fit TRBD1. CDR3 length equals 15 residues. The germline V gene has CDR1 SGDLS and CDR2 YYNGEE. The V and J ends lost 3 bases and 6 bases, in that order; junction bases with no gene match: 6. CDR3: CASSAAGQGAHGYTF. In DNA, the CDR3 is TGTGCCAGCAGCGCGGCGGGACAGGGGGCTCATGGCTACACCTTC.

The chain has TRBV24-1 and TRBJ2-1; 8 nucleotides line up with TRBD2. Germline CDR1 is KGHDR and CDR2 is SFDVKD. J was trimmed by 0 bases and V by 4 bases; bases with no gene match: 4. The CDR3 has 16 residues. In DNA, the CDR3 is TGTGCCACCAGTGACCGGGGGACTAGCTCCTACAATGAGCAGTTCTTC. Translated, it gives CATSDRGTSSYNEQFF.